These 18 T cell receptor beta chains were sequenced from one sample in a study of T cells in Graves' hyperthyroidism and ophthalmopathy. Amplification of TCR beta CDR3 regions used RNA as the template. First-round RT-PCR with HTBI primers amplified the TCR CDR3 region. TCRdb itself ran the multiplex PCR reads through MiXCR, one entry per CDR3 protein. This sample yields some 460,000 distinct CDR3 sequences, of which roughly 14% are seen a single time; 7.5% to 9% belongs to the top ten. The sequencing sample was made of blood. The receptors were sampled from a woman younger than 35 with Graves' hyperthyroidism.

Details on this clonotype: Given a much more abundant clone one base away, this may be a read error. This sequence joins TRBV20-1 and TRBJ2-3, with D possibly being TRBD1 or TRBD2 (5 bases each). This CDR3 contains 14 residues. Germline values: CDR1 DFQATT, CDR2 SNEGSKA (reference sequence). In nucleotides, the CDR3 is TGCAGTACTAGAGGGACCAGGGGCACAGATACGCAGTATTTT. Translation gives CSTRGTRGTDTQYF.

This clonotype was detected many times. V gene TRBV3-1 combines with J gene TRBJ2-3; the match to TRBD2 covers 7 bases. The V segment lost 3 bases and the J segment 6 bases; nucleotides outside the gene matches: 9. This CDR3 has 15 residues. The V gene's germline CDR1 is LGHDT and CDR2 YNNKEL (reference sequence). CDR3 sequence: CASSQGLTFWDTQYF. The CDR3 DNA reads as TGTGCCAGCAGCCAGGGACTAACTTTTTGGGATACGCAGTATTTT.

This clonotype was detected many times. This chain links TRBV5-1 with TRBJ1-2, with 8 bases aligning to TRBD1. With V trimmed by 0 bases and J by 8 bases, 6 bases remained unmatched. Germline CDR1 reads SGHRS; CDR2 reads YFSETQ. The CDR3 spans 14 residues. The CDR3 loop reads CASSLEQGGGGYTF. DNA of the CDR3: TGCGCCAGCAGCTTGGAACAGGGGGGCGGGGGCTACACCTTC.

The rearrangement joins TRBV27 to TRBJ1-6, with no clear D. V shed 6 bases and J shed 0 bases, with 9 bases lying between them. The CDR3 sequence is 15 residues long. From germline, CDR1 is MNHEY and CDR2 SMNVEV (reference sequence). Here the CDR3 reads CASRQQSSYNSPLHF. Here the CDR3 DNA reads TGTGCCAGCAGGCAACAGAGCTCCTATAATTCACCCCTCCACTTT.

The chain's CDR3 is CASSLEAGGTTDTQYF. CDR3 coding DNA: TGTGCCAGCAGCTTAGAAGCGGGGGGAACCACAGATACGCAGTATTTT. The J gene is TRBJ2-3, the V gene TRBV7-9, with 9 bases aligning to TRBD2. The CDR3 consists of 16 residues. Looked up from germline, CDR1 is SEHNR and CDR2 is FQNEAQ (reference sequence). The V and J ends lost 1 base and 2 bases, in that order; junction bases with no gene match: 4.

This chain connects TRBV25-1 to TRBJ2-4; D possibly corresponds to TRBD2 (6 bases). Germline V gene lookup returns CDR1 MGHDK and CDR2 SYGVNS. V was clipped by 3 bases and J by 0 bases, with 12 bases between them. The CDR3 length is 16 residues. CDR3 coding DNA: TGTGCCAGCAGTGAGGCGGGGAACATAGCCAAAAACATTCAGTACTTC. Translated: CASSEAGNIAKNIQYF.

This clonotype was recorded many times. The chain employs TRBV14 and TRBJ1-2, with 7 positions matching TRBD1. CDR3 size: 13 residues. Germline V lookup: CDR1 SGHDN, CDR2 FVKESK. V lost 0 bases, J lost 6 bases, and 1 base stayed unmatched. CDR3 protein: CASSQEGGDGYTF. CDR3 DNA sequence: TGTGCCAGCAGCCAAGAAGGGGGCGATGGCTACACCTTC.

CDR3 protein: CASSQPGTRTDTQYF. CDR3 in DNA: TGTGCCAGCAGCCAGCCTGGGACGCGCACAGATACGCAGTATTTT. The V call is TRBV7-8, the J call TRBJ2-3; possibly TRBD1 or TRBD2 for D (5 bases each). Trimming shortened V by 5 bases and J by 1 base, and 13 bases separated the two germline ends. This CDR3 region has 15 residues. Germline lookup yields CDR1 SGHVS and CDR2 FQNEAQ.

This clonotype was seen ten or more times. The chain links TRBV5-1 to TRBJ2-1; TRBD2 matches at 12 bases. The germline gives CDR1 SGHRS, CDR2 YFSETQ. V shed 2 bases and J 8 bases; nucleotides not matched to a gene: 5. The CDR3 totals 15 residues. Here the CDR3 DNA reads TGCGCCAGCAGCTTCCTAGCGGGGGGGGATGATGAGCAGTTCTTC. It yields the protein CASSFLAGGDDEQFF.

The chain is built from TRBV6-1 and TRBJ2-2; 10 nucleotides line up with TRBD2. The CDR3 runs to 16 residues. CDR1 MNHNS and CDR2 SASEGT come from the germline V gene. Trimming at V came to 2 bases and at J to 5 bases, leaving 5 bases not matched to a gene. The CDR3 region is CASSEYPAGGTGELFF. The CDR3 region has the DNA TGTGCCAGCAGTGAATATCCAGCGGGGGGGACCGGGGAGCTGTTTTTT.

This clonotype has only one observation. V usage is TRBV25-1 and J usage is TRBJ2-7, with no clear D. This CDR3 contains 12 residues. Germline CDR1 is MGHDK and CDR2 is SYGVNS. V was clipped by 3 bases and J by 9 bases, with 12 bases between them. CDR3 in amino acids: CASSEPFKGQYF. The CDR3 nucleotides are TGTGCCAGCAGTGAGCCCTTCAAGGGGCAGTACTTC.

The chain links TRBV11-2 to TRBJ1-4; 10 positions agree with TRBD1. This CDR3 spans 15 amino acids. Germline CDR1 is SGHAT and CDR2 is FQNNGV. V dropped 4 bases and J dropped 10; count of bases not matched to a gene: 9. Here the CDR3 reads CASSSPDRGRGKLFF. For the CDR3, the DNA is TGTGCCAGCAGCTCGCCCGACAGGGGGCGAGGAAAACTGTTTTTT.

This clonotype has ten or more counts. The rearrangement joins TRBV2 to TRBJ1-5; D is undetermined. Germline lookup yields CDR1 SNHLY and CDR2 FYNNEI. V lost 2 bases and J 4 bases, leaving 12 bases between the germline ends. The CDR3 spans 15 residues. The CDR3 nucleotides read TGTGCCAGCAGTGAATGGGTGGCGGGTAATCAGCCCCAGCATTTT. Translation gives CASSEWVAGNQPQHF.

This clonotype showed up many times. V and J are TRBV6-1 and TRBJ1-2, with D possibly matching TRBD1 (6 bases). V lost 1 base and J lost 8, with 20 bases in between. From germline, CDR1 is MNHNS and CDR2 SASEGT. This CDR3 is built from 16 residues. This CDR3 reads CASSEVTTGRQRGYTF. The CDR3 nucleotides read TGTGCCAGCAGTGAAGTAACGACAGGCCGCCAAAGGGGCTACACCTTC.

This clonotype was detected many times. V is TRBV11-3 and J is TRBJ2-7, with D perhaps matching TRBD2 (6 bases). Germline CDR1 SGHNT, CDR2 YENEEA. The CDR3 spans 14 residues. The V gene lost 2 bases and the J gene lost 4 bases, with 12 bases spanning the gap. The DNA of the CDR3 is TGTGCCAGCAGCTTACGGGGGACCATTTACGAGCAGTACTTC. As protein: CASSLRGTIYEQYF. Looking up the rest from reference TRBV11-3 and TRBJ2-7 gives the full variable domain: EAGVVQSPRYKIIEKKQPVAFWCNPISGHNTLYWYLQNLGQGPELLIRYENEEAVDDSQLPKDRFSAERLKGVDSTLKIQPAELGDSAVYLCASSLRGTIYEQYFGPGTRLTVT.

This clonotype was seen many times. V is TRBV20-1 and J is TRBJ2-7; 14 nucleotides match TRBD2. The CDR3 has 14 residues. CDR1 is DFQATT and CDR2 is SNEGSKA in the germline V gene (reference sequence). Germline trimming cut 5 bases from V and 3 bases from J; bases unmatched to any gene: 3. The CDR3 spells CSAETSGGVYEQYF. For the CDR3, the DNA is TGCAGTGCTGAGACTAGCGGGGGGGTCTACGAGCAGTACTTC.

This clonotype was seen many times. V usage is TRBV6-1 and J usage is TRBJ1-1; possibly TRBD1 for D (5 bases). CDR3 length: 14 amino acids. The germline V and J ends were trimmed by 5 bases and 0 bases, with 10 bases remaining between them. Germline V lookup: CDR1 MNHNS, CDR2 SASEGT. In DNA, the CDR3 is TGTGCCAGCAGTTTCGGGGGGGTGAACACTGAAGCTTTCTTT. Protein: CASSFGGVNTEAFF.

The J gene is TRBJ1-6, the V gene TRBV5-4; 12 bases line up with TRBD1. This CDR3 contains 16 residues. Germline loops: CDR1 SGHNT, CDR2 YYREEE (reference sequence). V shed 3 bases and J 7 bases; nucleotides not matched to a gene: 5. CDR3 sequence: CASSSGDRGRNSPLHF. DNA for the CDR3: TGTGCCAGCAGCTCAGGGGACAGGGGGCGGAATTCACCCCTCCACTTT.